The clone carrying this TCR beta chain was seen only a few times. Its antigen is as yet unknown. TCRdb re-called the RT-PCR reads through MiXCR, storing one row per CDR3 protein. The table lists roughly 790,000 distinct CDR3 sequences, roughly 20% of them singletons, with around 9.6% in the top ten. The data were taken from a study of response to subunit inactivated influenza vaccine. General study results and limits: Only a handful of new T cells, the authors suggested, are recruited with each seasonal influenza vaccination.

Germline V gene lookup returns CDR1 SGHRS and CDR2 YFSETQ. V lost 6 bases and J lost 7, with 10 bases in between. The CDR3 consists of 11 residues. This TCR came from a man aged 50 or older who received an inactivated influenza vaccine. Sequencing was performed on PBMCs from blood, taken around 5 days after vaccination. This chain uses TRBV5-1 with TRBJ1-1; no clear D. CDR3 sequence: CASTNGDEAFF. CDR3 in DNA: TGCGCCAGCACAAACGGAGATGAAGCTTTCTTT.